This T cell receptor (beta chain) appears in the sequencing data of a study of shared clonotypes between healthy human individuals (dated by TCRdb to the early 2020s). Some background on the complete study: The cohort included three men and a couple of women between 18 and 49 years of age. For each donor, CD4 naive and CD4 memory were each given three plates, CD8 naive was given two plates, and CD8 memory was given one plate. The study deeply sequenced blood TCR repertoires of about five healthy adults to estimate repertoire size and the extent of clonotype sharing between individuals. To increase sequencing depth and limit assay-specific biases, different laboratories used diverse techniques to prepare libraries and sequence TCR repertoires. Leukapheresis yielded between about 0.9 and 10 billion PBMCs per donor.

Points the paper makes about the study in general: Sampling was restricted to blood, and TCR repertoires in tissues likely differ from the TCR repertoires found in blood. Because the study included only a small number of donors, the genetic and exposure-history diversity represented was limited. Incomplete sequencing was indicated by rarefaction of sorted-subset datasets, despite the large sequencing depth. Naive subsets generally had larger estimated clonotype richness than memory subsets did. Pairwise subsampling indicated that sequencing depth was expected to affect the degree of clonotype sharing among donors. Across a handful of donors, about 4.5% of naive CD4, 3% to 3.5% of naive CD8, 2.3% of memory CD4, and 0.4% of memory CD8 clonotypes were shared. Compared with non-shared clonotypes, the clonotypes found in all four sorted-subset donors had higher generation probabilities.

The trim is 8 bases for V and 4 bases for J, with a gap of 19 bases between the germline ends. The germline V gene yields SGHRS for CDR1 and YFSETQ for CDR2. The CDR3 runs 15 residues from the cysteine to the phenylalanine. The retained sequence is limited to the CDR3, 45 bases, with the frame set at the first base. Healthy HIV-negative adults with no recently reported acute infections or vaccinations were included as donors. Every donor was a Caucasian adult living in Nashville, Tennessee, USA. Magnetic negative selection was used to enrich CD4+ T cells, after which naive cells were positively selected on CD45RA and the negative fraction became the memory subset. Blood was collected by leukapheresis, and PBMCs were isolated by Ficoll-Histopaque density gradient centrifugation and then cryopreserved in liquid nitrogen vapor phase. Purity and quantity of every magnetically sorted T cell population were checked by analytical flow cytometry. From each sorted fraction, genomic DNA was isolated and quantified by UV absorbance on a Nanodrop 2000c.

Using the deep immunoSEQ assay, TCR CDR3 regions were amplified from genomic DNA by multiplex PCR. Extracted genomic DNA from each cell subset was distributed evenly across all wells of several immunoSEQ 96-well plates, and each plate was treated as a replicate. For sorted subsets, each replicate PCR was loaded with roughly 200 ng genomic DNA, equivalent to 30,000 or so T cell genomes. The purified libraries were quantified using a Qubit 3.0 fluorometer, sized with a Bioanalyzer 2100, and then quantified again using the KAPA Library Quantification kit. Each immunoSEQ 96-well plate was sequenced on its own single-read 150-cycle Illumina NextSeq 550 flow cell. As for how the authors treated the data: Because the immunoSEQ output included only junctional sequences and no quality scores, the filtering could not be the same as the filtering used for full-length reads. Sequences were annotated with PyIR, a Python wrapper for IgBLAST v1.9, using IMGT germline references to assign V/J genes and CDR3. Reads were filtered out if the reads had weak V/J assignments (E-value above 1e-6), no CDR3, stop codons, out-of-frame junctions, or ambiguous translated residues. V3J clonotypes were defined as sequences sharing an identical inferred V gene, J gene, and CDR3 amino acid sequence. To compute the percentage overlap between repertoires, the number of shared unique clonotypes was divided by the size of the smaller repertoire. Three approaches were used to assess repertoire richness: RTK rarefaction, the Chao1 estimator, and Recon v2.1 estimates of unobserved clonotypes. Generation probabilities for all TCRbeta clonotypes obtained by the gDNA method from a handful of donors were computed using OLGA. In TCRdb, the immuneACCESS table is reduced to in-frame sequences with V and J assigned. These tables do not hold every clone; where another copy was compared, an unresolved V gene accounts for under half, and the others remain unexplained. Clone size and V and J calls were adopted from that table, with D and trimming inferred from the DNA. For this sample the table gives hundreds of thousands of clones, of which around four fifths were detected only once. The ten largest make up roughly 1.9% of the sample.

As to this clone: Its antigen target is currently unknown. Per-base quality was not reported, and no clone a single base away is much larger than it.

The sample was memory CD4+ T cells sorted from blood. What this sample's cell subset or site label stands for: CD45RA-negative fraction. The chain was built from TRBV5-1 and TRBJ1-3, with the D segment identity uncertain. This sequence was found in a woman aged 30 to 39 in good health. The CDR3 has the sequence CASQRRSGIGNTIYF. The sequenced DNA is TGCGCCAGTCAACGCAGGAGTGGAATCGGAAACACCATATATTTT.